This TCR beta chain originates from a study of memory CD8 T cells in hepatitis C reinfection (dated by TCRdb to about 2017). At the level of the whole study: A few donors spontaneously resolved two consecutive HCV infections, while two donors cleared a primary infection but became chronically infected after reinfection. Across an HCV reinfection episode in a handful of donors, the study followed the TCR beta repertoire of virus-specific CD8 T cells over time. Samples from before reinfection were taken anywhere from 55 to 20 weeks prior to reinfection being detected. HCV reinfection was defined by a positive HCV RNA test following two negative tests taken at least 60 days apart. Between the late 2000s and the early 2010s, 5 or 6 reinfection cases with stored pre-reinfection samples were identified. In the reinfection study, participants who had resolved a prior HCV infection were followed every 3 months.

The CDR3 sequence holds 16 residues, the cysteine and phenylalanine included. Here the CDR3 DNA is all that survives: 48 bases in frame from base 1. CDR1 SGDLS and CDR2 YYNGEE are derived from the germline V gene. Here V drops 0 bases and J drops 2 bases, and the junction holds 5 bases not matched to any gene. This clone was seen a few times. There is no known antigen for this receptor. No clone much larger than this one lies a single base away; base qualities are absent. Reading the label with the study, this specimen's time point is: pre-reinfection, 55 to 20 weeks before reinfection detection. The sorted cells were sequenced directly ex vivo, without any in vitro expansion ahead of TCR sequencing. The donors were people who inject drugs and were enrolled in the Montreal Acute Hepatitis C Cohort Study (HEPCO) in Canada. As controls, total naive CD8 T cells, sorted as viable CD3+ CD8+ CD45RO-, were obtained from two donors at each of the three reinfection time points. Before sorting, cryopreserved peripheral blood mononuclear cells were thawed, and CD8 T cells were purified from the thawed cells. CD8 T cells were enriched by negative selection with the MACS CD8+ T cell Isolation Kit. Cell sorting was done on a BD FACSAria II sorter with FACSDiva software, and data were analyzed with FlowJo.

Results the study describes overall, beyond this receptor: Because only four or five donors were included, definitive conclusions about public clonotypes linked to secondary clearance were beyond the reach of the study.

To prepare the library, the immunoSEQ multiplex PCR assay was applied. Genomic DNA was extracted from the sorted cells, and Adaptive Biotechnologies' automated high-throughput method was used to sequence the TCR beta V, D and J regions. CDR3 regions were amplified with a two-step, bias-controlled multiplex PCR. An Illumina instrument was used to sequence the amplified TCR beta libraries. From the authors' description of their analysis: Demultiplexed reads were processed to reduce amplification and sequencing bias, and the IMGT database was used to assign CDR3 sequences to gene families. ImmunoSEQ software version 2.0 was used to analyze repertoire data. Out-of-frame sequences and sequences containing stop codons in the CDR3 were removed from the clonotype lists. Clonotypes below 0.01% frequency were excluded because they corresponded to less than one cell. Richness was calculated by dividing observed richness by input cell number, and evenness was calculated by dividing Shannon entropy by log observed richness. Simpson diversity and Morisita-Horn overlap indices were used to quantify repertoire diversity and similarity between time points. Clonotypes were grouped as dominant (>1%), sub-dominant (0.5-0.99%), low abundance (0.1-0.49%) or lowest abundance (<0.1%). The germline index was obtained by subtracting total nucleotide additions from total CDR3 length and then dividing the result by total CDR3 length. TCRdb took this table from immuneACCESS and kept in-frame rearrangements with V and J called. Such tables lack part of the clones; where checked against another copy, unresolved V genes explain under half of the gap, and the rest is unexplained. That table furnishes V, J and clone size, whereas the DNA furnished D and trimming. Counted in this sample were under 60,000 clones; roughly 86% of them appeared once. 0.95% to 1.1% of the sample is held by the ten biggest clonotypes.

The sample was naive CD8+ T cells sorted from blood. The cell subset or site label, read with the paper, signifies: total naive CD8+CD45RO- T cells. The V and J segments used are TRBV9 and TRBJ2-3; TRBD2 agrees with 8 junctional bases. This TCR was sampled from a man aged 18 to 29 with hepatitis C virus infection. In nucleotide form, the sequence is TGTGCCAGCAGCGTAGAGGCGGGGGGCACCACAGATACGCAGTATTTT. This sequence encodes CASSVEAGGTTDTQYF.